The 28 T cell receptor beta chains given below trace back to one sample, sequenced in a study of regulatory T cells in long-lasting Graves disease. The authors built TCR beta libraries using iRepertoire HTBI primers and Arm-PCR of CDR3 regions. TCRdb recomputed calls from the multiplex PCR reads with MiXCR, one row per CDR3 protein. Of a few hundred thousand distinct CDR3 sequences listed, 23% are singletons. Specified time point: persistent/refractory GD, antithyroid drugs over 5 years with positive TRAb. The TCR library was made from RNA extracted from PBMCs. The sample here was peripheral blood mononuclear cells (PBMCs), taken when the disease was refractory, from a patient treated with antithyroid drugs. These receptors all stem from a female donor with Graves disease.

This chain links TRBV3-1 with TRBJ1-1; D is unclear. The CDR3 is made up of 13 amino acids. CDR1 is LGHDT, CDR2 YNNKEL, per germline (reference sequence). Trimming left V 3 bases short and J 11 bases short, with 16 bases between. CDR3 nucleotide sequence: TGTGCCAGCAGCCACCAACAAGAGATGGGGGCTTTCTTT. Amino acid sequence: CASSHQQEMGAFF.

This clonotype appeared a few times. V usage is TRBV15 and J usage is TRBJ2-2; D tentatively fits TRBD1 or TRBD2 (5 bases each). The CDR3 has 15 amino acids. Deletions cut 5 bases from V and 2 bases from J, with 12 bases between. Germline V gives CDR1 LNHNV, CDR2 YYDKDF (reference sequence). CDR3 sequence: CATSSEDTNTGELFF. The DNA for the CDR3 is TGTGCCACCAGCTCGGAGGACACAAACACCGGGGAGCTGTTTTTT.

The CDR3 DNA is TGTGCCAGCAGCGCAAAACGGTCCAGGTACAATGAGCAGTTCTTC. It translates to CASSAKRSRYNEQFF. The rearrangement joins TRBV7-3 to TRBJ2-1; D not certain. Germline values: CDR1 SGHTA, CDR2 FQGTGA. The CDR3 is 15 residues long. V was pared by 5 bases and J by 4 bases, with 15 bases between.

This clonotype was observed a few times. This chain connects TRBV9 to TRBJ2-5; 11 bases fit TRBD2. Germline CDR1 reads SGDLS; CDR2 reads YYNGEE. V lost 0 bases to trimming and J lost 3 bases; unmatched junction nucleotides: 7. This CDR3 spans 17 amino acids. DNA for the CDR3: TGTGCCAGCAGCGTAGCCCCACTAGCGGGAGACGAAGAGACCCAGTACTTC. Its translation: CASSVAPLAGDEETQYF. Full variable domain (outside the CDR3, taken from reference TRBV9 and TRBJ2-5): DSGVTQTPKHLITATGQRVTLRCSPRSGDLSVYWYQQSLDQGLQFLIQYYNGEERAKGNILERFSAQQFPDLHSELNLSSLELGDSALYFCASSVAPLAGDEETQYFGPGTRLLVL.

The J gene is TRBJ2-7, the V gene TRBV3-1; unclear D gene. The germline V gene has CDR1 LGHDT and CDR2 YNNKEL (reference sequence). CDR3 size: 14 residues. Between the trimmed V and J ends, which lost 0 bases and 2 bases, there was a span of 8 bases. The CDR3 region has the DNA TGTGCCAGCAGCCAAGATACACAGACCTACGAGCAGTACTTC. Its protein is CASSQDTQTYEQYF.

This chain joins TRBV19 and TRBJ2-1; TRBD2 agrees at 10 bases. The CDR3 is 16 amino acids. The V gene end was trimmed by 3 bases and the J gene end by 4 bases; junction bases not matched to a gene: 6. Germline V gives CDR1 LNHDA, CDR2 SQIVND (reference sequence). The CDR3 nucleotides are TGTGCCAGTAGTATGTTGAGCGGGAGGGGTTACAATGAGCAGTTCTTC. Residues: CASSMLSGRGYNEQFF.

This chain connects TRBV30 to TRBJ1-5, with D perhaps TRBD1 (5 bases). From germline, CDR1 is GTSNPN and CDR2 SVGIG (reference sequence). V shed 2 bases and J shed 6 bases, with 14 bases lying between them. The CDR3 loop spans 14 amino acids. The CDR3 sequence is CAWSTALGGQPQHF. The CDR3 DNA reads as TGTGCCTGGAGTACAGCTCTGGGGGGTCAGCCCCAGCATTTT.

This clonotype occurred many times. The J gene is TRBJ1-1, the V gene TRBV2; D ambiguous. The ends were cut back, 4 bases at V and 1 base at J, with 10 bases in the middle. Germline CDR1 SNHLY, CDR2 FYNNEI. The CDR3 spans 14 residues. The CDR3 protein is CASSGFRENTEAFF. The DNA of the CDR3 is TGTGCCAGCAGTGGGTTTAGGGAGAACACTGAAGCTTTCTTT.

With respect to this clonotype: Just one base apart from a much larger clone, this may be a read error. This likely comes from a read error, as the CDR3 has no conserved phenylalanine or tryptophan at its end. This rearrangement joins TRBV5-6 to TRBJ2-5; no definite D call. CDR1 and CDR2 from the germline V gene are SGHDT and YYEEEE. The germline V and J ends were trimmed by 0 bases and 1 base, with 7 bases remaining between them. The CDR3 runs 14 residues. The CDR3 DNA reads TGTGCCAGCAGCTTGGTCGGAAGCCAAGAGACCCAGTACTCC. As protein: CASSLVGSQETQYS.

This clonotype was seen a handful of times. V gene TRBV20-1 combines with J gene TRBJ2-5, with D possibly being TRBD2 (5 bases). The V gene lost 0 bases and the J gene lost 5 bases, with 13 bases spanning the gap. CDR3 length: 14 residues. CDR1 and CDR2 from the germline V gene are DFQATT and SNEGSKA (reference sequence). The CDR3 DNA follows: TGCAGTGCTAGAGACAACCGGGGTGAGGAGACCCAGTACTTC. Its translation is CSARDNRGEETQYF.

This clonotype was detected a few times. The rearrangement joins TRBV5-1 to TRBJ2-7; the match to TRBD2 covers 8 bases. Germline CDR1 SGHRS, CDR2 YFSETQ. The CDR3 has 14 amino acids. Trimming removed 1 base from V and 3 bases from J; junction bases left unmatched: 3. CDR3 sequence: CASSLTGGLYEQYF. The CDR3 DNA is TGCGCCAGCAGCTTGACGGGAGGGCTCTACGAGCAGTACTTC.

A few counts support this clonotype. The rearrangement joins TRBV24-1 to TRBJ2-2; D perhaps matches TRBD2 (7 bases). Per germline, CDR1 KGHDR and CDR2 SFDVKD. Trimming left V 9 bases short and J 4 bases short, with 17 bases between. The CDR3 length is 15 residues. The CDR3 nucleotides are TGTGCCACCGGAGGGGGGAGGGGTATCACCGGGGAGCTGTTTTTT. Translation gives CATGGGRGITGELFF.

This rearrangement joins TRBV7-2 to TRBJ2-7, with TRBD2 identical over 9 bases. The CDR3 length is 16 residues. With V trimmed by 4 bases and J by 0 bases, 7 bases remained unmatched. Germline V gives CDR1 SGHTA, CDR2 FQGNSA. CDR3 amino acids: CASSYSLAGASYEQYF. Here the CDR3 DNA reads TGTGCCAGCAGCTATAGCTTAGCGGGAGCCTCCTACGAGCAGTACTTC.

This clonotype has more than one count but fewer than ten. The chain links TRBV12-3 or TRBV12-4 to TRBJ1-3; D remains ambiguous. V was clipped by 5 bases and J by 8 bases, with 4 bases between them. The CDR3 extends over 10 amino acids. Here the CDR3 reads CASSQHTIYF. Here the CDR3 DNA reads TGTGCCAGCAGTCAACACACCATATATTTT.

This clonotype was found a few times. This chain uses TRBV28 with TRBJ1-3, with 9 bases fitting TRBD1. This CDR3 is 16 amino acids long. Looked up from germline, CDR1 is MDHEN and CDR2 is SYDVKM. With V trimmed by 4 bases and J by 1 base, 5 bases remained unmatched. Written as DNA, the CDR3 is TGTGCCAGCAGTTCCGCCGGGACAGGGTCTGGAAACACCATATATTTT. It yields the protein CASSSAGTGSGNTIYF.

This clonotype was counted at least ten times. The rearrangement uses TRBV2 and TRBJ2-2, with TRBD2 as a possible D gene (7 bases). Trimming took off 10 bases at V and 4 bases at J, with 19 bases between the two ends. CDR1 and CDR2 (germline): SNHLY, FYNNEI. This CDR3 comprises 15 residues. CDR3 sequence (DNA): TGTGCCACCCAAGGGGGAGGGGCGGGCACCGGGGAGCTGTTTTTT. Amino acids: CATQGGGAGTGELFF. The variable domain in full, completed from reference TRBV2 and TRBJ2-2, reads EPEVTQTPSHQVTQMGQEVILRCVPISNHLYFYWYRQILGQKVEFLVSFYNNEISEKSEIFDDQFSVERPDGSNFTLKIRSTKLEDSAMYFCATQGGGAGTGELFFGEGSRLTVL.

This clonotype showed up just a few times. V gene TRBV19 combines with J gene TRBJ1-5; D is unclear. Germline CDR1 is LNHDA and CDR2 is SQIVND (reference sequence). The CDR3 has 15 residues. The V and J ends lost 3 bases and 1 base respectively, with 10 bases between them. The CDR3 bases are TGTGCCAGTAGTATGTCGCCACACAGCAATCAGCCCCAGCATTTT. Protein product: CASSMSPHSNQPQHF.

This clonotype was recorded a few times. J is TRBJ2-3 and V is TRBV2; D is possibly TRBD1 (6 bases). This CDR3 spans 15 amino acids. Per germline, CDR1 SNHLY and CDR2 FYNNEI. The V end lost 4 bases, the J end lost 0 bases, and 11 bases lay between the germline ends. CDR3 coding DNA: TGTGCCAGCAGTGGCTGGGGACACAGCACAGATACGCAGTATTTT. Translation: CASSGWGHSTDTQYF.

The V and J genes are TRBV30 and TRBJ1-5, with 7 bases lining up with TRBD1. The CDR3 is 13 residues long. The germline V gene has CDR1 GTSNPN and CDR2 SVGIG (reference sequence). The V and J ends lost 3 bases and 5 bases, in that order; junction bases with no gene match: 4. Written as DNA, the CDR3 is TGTGCCTGGAGGGTTGACAGGGATCAGCCCCAGCATTTT. Its protein is CAWRVDRDQPQHF.

The CDR3 DNA follows: TGCAGTGCTAGAATCACGAACACTGAAGCTTTCTTT. Residues: CSARITNTEAFF. This chain links TRBV20-1 with TRBJ1-1; D remains ambiguous. Trimming cost V 2 bases and J 1 base, with 5 bases left between them. This CDR3 has 12 amino acids. Germline lookup yields CDR1 DFQATT and CDR2 SNEGSKA (reference sequence).

The chain has TRBV3-1 and TRBJ2-7, with 11 bases fitting TRBD1. CDR1 LGHDT and CDR2 YNNKEL come from the germline V gene (reference sequence). This CDR3 region has 14 residues. V dropped 5 bases and J dropped 6; count of bases not matched to a gene: 6. The CDR3 loop is CASSADRGLSEQYF. The CDR3 coding sequence is TGTGCCAGCAGCGCGGACAGGGGGCTCTCCGAGCAGTACTTC.

As to this clonotype: The junction does not match germline at one end; this may be a read error. This chain connects TRBV11-2 to TRBJ1-3; D gene ambiguous. CDR1 and CDR2 (germline): SGHAT, FQNNGV. This CDR3 has 15 amino acids. The CDR3: CASSLLLGPGSTIYF. For the CDR3, the DNA is TGTGCCAGCAGCTTACTGCTTGGGCCTGGAAGCACCATATATTTT.

The sample holds many counts of this clonotype. The chain combines TRBV2 with TRBJ1-4; D ambiguous. Trimming took 2 bases from V and 0 from J, leaving 19 bases between them. Germline loops: CDR1 SNHLY, CDR2 FYNNEI. The CDR3 consists of 19 residues. The CDR3 sequence is CASSETGISLTATNEKLFF. CDR3 DNA: TGTGCCAGCAGTGAAACGGGGATTTCTCTAACTGCAACTAATGAAAAACTGTTTTTT.

V is TRBV30 and J is TRBJ2-2; 9 bases align to TRBD1. This CDR3 spans 17 amino acids. Losses at the gene ends were 8 bases for V and 7 bases for J; bases not matched to a gene: 20. Germline V gives CDR1 GTSNPN, CDR2 SVGIG (reference sequence). This chain's CDR3 is CANSGTGSSIKGGELFF. The CDR3 DNA sequence: TGTGCCAACAGTGGGACAGGGTCCTCTATAAAGGGCGGGGAGCTGTTTTTT.

The chain couples TRBV7-3 to TRBJ1-1; D may be TRBD1 (5 bases). The V gene's germline CDR1 is SGHTA and CDR2 FQGTGA. CDR3 length: 16 amino acids. V lost 1 base to trimming and J lost 8 bases, with 20 bases between them. CDR3 DNA sequence: TGTGCCAGCAGCTTAAATGGGGGAGAAGTCGGGCGAGAAGCTTTCTTT. It codes for CASSLNGGEVGREAFF.

V usage is TRBV12-3 or TRBV12-4 and J usage is TRBJ1-1; tentatively, D is TRBD1 (5 bases). This CDR3 contains 17 residues. The V end lost 3 bases, the J end lost 7 bases, and 24 bases lay between the germline ends. DNA of the CDR3: TGTGCCAGCAGTTTGCTCGTTGGGGTGGGGGTTAAAGATGAAGCTTTCTTT. Its protein product is CASSLLVGVGVKDEAFF.

Ten or more counts support this clonotype. The chain couples TRBV28 to TRBJ1-2; D is possibly TRBD1 (5 bases). The CDR3 has 15 amino acids. The V gene lost 8 bases and the J gene lost 2 bases, with 18 bases spanning the gap. Germline V gene sequence: CDR1 MDHEN, CDR2 SYDVKM. CDR3 DNA sequence: TGTGCCAGCTGGCGTCGGGGGAAGGTCAACTATGGCTACACCTTC. It yields the protein CASWRRGKVNYGYTF.

Many counts were recorded for this clonotype. The gene calls are TRBV20-1 and TRBJ2-5; D is undetermined. This CDR3 contains 13 residues. Germline V gene data show CDR1 as DFQATT and CDR2 as SNEGSKA (reference sequence). Trimming pared 2 bases from V and 5 bases from J, leaving 12 bases between. CDR3 sequence (DNA): TGCAGTGCTAGATCCCTATCCCGGGAGACCCAGTACTTC. Amino acid sequence: CSARSLSRETQYF.